This T cell receptor (beta chain) derives from a study of shared clonotypes between healthy human individuals. Notes on the study in general: Genetic and exposure-history diversity was limited by the small donor number.

As to this clone: Its antigen is as yet unknown.

Assay runs were performed at deep level. The assay was immunoSEQ multiplex PCR, and TCRdb's table has in-frame clones only and misses some. The sample carries 2 million to 2.5 million clones, approximately 95% recorded once. V was clipped by 3 bases and J by 5 bases, with 23 bases between them. CDR3 length: 17 amino acids. CDR1 and CDR2 from the germline V gene are SGHTA and FQGNSA. This receptor was obtained from a young man in good health. The sequenced sample was naive CD4+ T cells sorted from blood. Stated subset: CD45RA+ positively selected. The V call is TRBV7-2, the J call TRBJ2-7; either TRBD1 or TRBD2 may fit D (6 bases each). Written as DNA, the CDR3 is TGTGCCAGCAGCTTGACCGGGACCAAAGGGGGGCGTGACGAGCAGTACTTC. It is translated as CASSLTGTKGGRDEQYF.